This TCR beta chain was captured by sequencing in a study of tumour-infiltrating T cells in Burkitt lymphoma. Study as a whole: Overall and progression-free survival were predicted by productive clonality.

Sequencing was performed with immunoSEQ multiplex PCR; in TCRdb, only in-frame clones are kept and a portion is missing. The sample lists 5,500 to 7,000 clones, roughly 9.1% seen once, with approximately 2.4% in the top ten. Trimming took 2 bases from V and 7 from J, leaving 12 bases between them. Germline CDR1 and CDR2: MNHNS and SASEGT. This CDR3 is built from 14 residues. The chain carries TRBV6-1 and TRBJ1-5; D is perhaps TRBD1 (5 bases). Material: tumor tissue. The TCR comes from a human donor with diffuse large B-cell lymphoma. The CDR3 bases are TGTGCCAGCAGTGAACCAGGGTCCGGGCAGCCCCAGCATTTT. It encodes CASSEPGSGQPQHF.